In its sample, the clone carrying this T cell receptor beta chain was seen many times. The data derive from a study of early T cells in non-severe SARS-CoV-2 infection. Using its own MiXCR run on the 5' RACE reads, TCRdb lists one record per CDR3 protein. The repertoire holds about 55,000 distinct CDR3 sequences, with about 12% as singletons. The CDR3 loop spans 13 amino acids. From germline, CDR1 is KGHSH and CDR2 LQKENI. Trimming shortened V by 5 bases and J by 4 bases, and 9 bases separated the two germline ends. The receptor's source is an adult who was a healthcare worker with PCR-confirmed SARS-CoV-2 infection or an uninfected control (not recorded which). The chain couples TRBV18 to TRBJ1-5; D not resolved. Material for sequencing was whole blood. The CDR3 loop is CASSSTLNQPQHF. CDR3 DNA: TGTGCCAGCTCATCGACATTAAATCAGCCCCAGCATTTT.